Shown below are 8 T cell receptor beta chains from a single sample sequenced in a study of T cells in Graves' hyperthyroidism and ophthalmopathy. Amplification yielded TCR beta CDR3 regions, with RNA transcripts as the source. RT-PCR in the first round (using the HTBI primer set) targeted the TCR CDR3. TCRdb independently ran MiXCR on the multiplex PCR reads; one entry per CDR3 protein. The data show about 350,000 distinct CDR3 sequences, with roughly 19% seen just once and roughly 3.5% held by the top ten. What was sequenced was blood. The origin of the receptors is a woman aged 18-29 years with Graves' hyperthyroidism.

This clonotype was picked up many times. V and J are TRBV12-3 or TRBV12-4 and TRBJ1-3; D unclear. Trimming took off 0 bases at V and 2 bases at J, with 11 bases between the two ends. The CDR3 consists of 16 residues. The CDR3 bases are TGTGCCAGCAGTTTAGCGCTTGGGCTGGCTGGAAACACCATATATTTT. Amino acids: CASSLALGLAGNTIYF.

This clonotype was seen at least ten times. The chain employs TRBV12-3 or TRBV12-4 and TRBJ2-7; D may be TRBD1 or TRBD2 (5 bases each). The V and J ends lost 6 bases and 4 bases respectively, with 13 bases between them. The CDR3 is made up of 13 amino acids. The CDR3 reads CASSRGGGYEQYF. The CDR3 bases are TGTGCCAGCAGCCGGGGCGGTGGGTACGAGCAGTACTTC.

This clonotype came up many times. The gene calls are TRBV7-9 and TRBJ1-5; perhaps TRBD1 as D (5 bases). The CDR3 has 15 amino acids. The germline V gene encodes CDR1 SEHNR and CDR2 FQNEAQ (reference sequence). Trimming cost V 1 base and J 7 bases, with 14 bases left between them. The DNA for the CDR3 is TGTGCCAGCAGCTTAGGGGGGGGGGTGCAACAGCCCCAGCATTTT. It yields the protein CASSLGGGVQQPQHF.

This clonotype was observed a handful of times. CDR3 nucleotides: TGTGCCAGTACCCAGGGCAGAATGAACACTGAAGCTTTCTTT. Its translation: CASTQGRMNTEAFF. This chain uses TRBV19 with TRBJ1-1; perhaps TRBD1 as D (5 bases). The ends were cut back, 7 bases at V and 0 bases at J, with 12 bases in the middle. From germline, CDR1 is LNHDA and CDR2 SQIVND (reference sequence). This CDR3 is built from 14 residues. Full variable domain (remainder filled in from reference TRBV19 and TRBJ1-1): DGGITQSPKYLFRKEGQNVTLSCEQNLNHDAMYWYRQDPGQGLRLIYYSQIVNDFQKGDIAEGYSVSREKKESFPLTVTSAQKNPTAFYLCASTQGRMNTEAFFGQGTRLTVV.

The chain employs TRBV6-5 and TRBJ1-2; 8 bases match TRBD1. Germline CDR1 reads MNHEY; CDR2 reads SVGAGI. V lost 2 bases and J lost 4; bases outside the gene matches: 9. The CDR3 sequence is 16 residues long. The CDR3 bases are TGTGCCAGCAGTTACGGGCCCTATGACAGGGGCTATGGCTACACCTTC. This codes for CASSYGPYDRGYGYTF.

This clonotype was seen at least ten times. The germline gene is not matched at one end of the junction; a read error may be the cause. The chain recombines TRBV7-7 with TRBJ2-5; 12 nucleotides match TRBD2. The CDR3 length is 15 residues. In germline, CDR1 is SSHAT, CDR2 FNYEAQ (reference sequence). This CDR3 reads CASSLGLAGSETQYF. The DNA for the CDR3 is TGTGCTAGCAGCTTAGGACTAGCGGGGTCGGAGACCCAGTACTTC.

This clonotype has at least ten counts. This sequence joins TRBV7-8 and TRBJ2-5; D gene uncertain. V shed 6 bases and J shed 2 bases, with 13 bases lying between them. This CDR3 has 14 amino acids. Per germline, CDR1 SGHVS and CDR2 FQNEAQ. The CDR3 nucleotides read TGTGCCAGCAGGCCAACATCTCAGCAAGAGACCCAGTACTTC. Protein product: CASRPTSQQETQYF.

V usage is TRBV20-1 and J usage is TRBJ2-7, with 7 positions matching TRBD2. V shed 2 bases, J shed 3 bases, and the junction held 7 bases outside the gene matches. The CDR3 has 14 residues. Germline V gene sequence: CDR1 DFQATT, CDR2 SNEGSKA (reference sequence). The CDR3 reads CSARPSGTFYEQYF. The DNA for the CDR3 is TGCAGTGCTAGACCTAGCGGAACATTCTACGAGCAGTACTTC.